This T cell receptor beta chain was identified in a study of blood T cell repertoires in COVID-19. On the study more broadly: COVID-19 samples, acute and convalescent, were from the United States, Italy and Spain. In each case, the material was cDNA or gDNA derived from T cells, B-cell-depleted T cells, or PBMCs.

In the original workflow: Estimates of nucleated cell counts were drawn from the amplification of reference gene primers. Libraries were prepared by immunoSEQ multiplex PCR; TCRdb keeps only in-frame clonotypes and omits some of them. V and J calls and clone size come straight from that table; D and trimming were deduced from the DNA. Of about 110,000 clones listed, 60% to 85% are singletons. The germline V gene has CDR1 SGHNT and CDR2 YYREEE (reference sequence). Trimming took 6 bases from V and 5 from J, leaving 15 bases between them. The CDR3 extends over 14 amino acids. The sample consisted of peripheral blood. This receptor was identified in a human donor in a cohort sampled during active or convalescent COVID-19. V usage is TRBV5-4 and J usage is TRBJ2-1; no firm D call. For the CDR3, the DNA is TGTGCCAGCAACGACTGGTTTAAGCACAATGAGCAGTTCTTC. Residues: CASNDWFKHNEQFF.